This T cell receptor beta chain stems from a study of neurological immune-mediated disorders. Study details: A relapsing-remitting course was seen in about 90% of the roughly 34 multiple sclerosis patients and a secondary progressive course in 3.

The CDR3 covers 15 residues. Germline lookup yields CDR1 MNHEY and CDR2 SMNVEV (reference sequence). V was shortened by 5 bases and J by 0 bases, with 11 bases between the two germline ends. Time point meaning: longitudinal time-point 2. Study results and caveats: Patients with HTLV-1-associated myelopathy had the highest level of TCR clonal expansion, whereas patients with multiple sclerosis had the lowest level, falling beneath the level found in healthy controls.

This clonotype was picked up many times. Its antigen is not known. One entry per CDR3 protein results from TCRdb running MiXCR on the 5' RACE reads. Found here are approximately 80,000 distinct CDR3 sequences, over 4.5% of them singletons; the top ten hold 7.9%. The sample comprised PBMCs. The receptor was derived from a woman in her sixties with multiple sclerosis. This rearrangement joins TRBV27 to TRBJ1-5; D call uncertain. The DNA for the CDR3 is TGTGCCAGCAGTACCAGACGGAGTAGCAATCAGCCCCAGCATTTT. It codes for CASSTRRSSNQPQHF.